Presented here are 32 T cell receptor beta chains from one specimen sequenced in a study of regulatory T cells in long-lasting Graves disease. With iRepertoire HTBI primers and Arm-PCR of CDR3 regions, TCR beta libraries were built. TCRdb reprocessed the multiplex PCR reads with MiXCR, giving one entry per CDR3 protein. Of 400,000 or so distinct CDR3 sequences detected, around 21% appear once; the ten largest clones hold under 25%. Time point of the sample: persistent/refractory GD, antithyroid drugs over 5 years with positive TRAb. PBMC RNA was the source of the TCR library. Sequences were derived from peripheral blood mononuclear cells (PBMCs), sampled when the disease was refractory, from a patient treated with antithyroid drugs. The source is a female donor with Graves disease.

The chain employs TRBV19 and TRBJ1-6; TRBD1 aligns across 7 bases. V was pared by 9 bases and J by 7 bases, with 12 bases of the junction left unmatched. Per the germline V gene, CDR1 is LNHDA and CDR2 is SQIVND (reference sequence). This CDR3 region has 15 residues. CDR3 coding DNA: TGTGCCAGCAAGACCGGGACAGAGAGAAATTCACCCCTCCACTTT. This translates into CASKTGTERNSPLHF.

Of note for this clonotype: This may arise from a read error, as a much more abundant clone is one base away. V and J are TRBV29-1 and TRBJ1-2; D remains ambiguous. Germline V lookup: CDR1 SQVTM, CDR2 ANQGSEA. The CDR3 sequence is 11 residues long. CDR3: CSVGGIYGHTF. CDR3 sequence (DNA): TGCAGCGTCGGCGGAATCTATGGCCACACCTTC. The entire variable domain, with the rest obtained from reference TRBV29-1 and TRBJ1-2, is as follows: SAVISQKPSRDICQRGTSLTIQCQVDSQVTMMFWYRQQPGQSLTLIATANQGSEATYESGFVIDKFPISRPNLTFSTLTVSNMSPEDSSIYLCSVGGIYGHTFGSGTRLTVV.

This clonotype was counted at least ten times. The rearrangement links TRBV3-1 to TRBJ1-1; 8 nucleotides line up with TRBD1. Germline CDR1 reads LGHDT; CDR2 reads YNNKEL (reference sequence). CDR3 length: 15 residues. With V trimmed by 4 bases and J by 0 bases, 4 bases remained unmatched. The CDR3 spells CASSPRTGLNTEAFF. CDR3 sequence (DNA): TGTGCCAGCAGCCCAAGGACAGGGCTGAACACTGAAGCTTTCTTT.

The chain joins TRBV9 to TRBJ2-7, with D maybe TRBD2 (5 bases). The germline CDR1 and CDR2 sequences are SGDLS and YYNGEE. This CDR3 has 15 residues. V was trimmed by 0 bases and J by 6 bases, leaving 16 bases between them. CDR3 sequence reads: CASSVAGGWSSEQYF. CDR3 nucleotides: TGTGCCAGCAGCGTAGCCGGAGGTTGGAGTAGCGAGCAGTACTTC.

This clonotype showed up many times. The chain is built from TRBV12-5 and TRBJ1-4, with D possibly being TRBD1 (6 bases). The CDR3 runs to 14 residues. Germline loops: CDR1 LGHNT, CDR2 FRNRAP. Trimming removed 6 bases at V and 8 bases at J, with 16 bases between. The CDR3 loop is CASGRHRVGEKLFF. Written as DNA, the CDR3 is TGTGCTAGTGGCCGCCACAGGGTGGGGGAAAAACTGTTTTTT.

This clonotype was recorded many times. The J gene is TRBJ2-7, the V gene TRBV11-1; D remains unclear. The CDR3 has 13 residues. Per the germline V gene, CDR1 is SGHAT and CDR2 is FQDESV (reference sequence). The ends were cut back, 1 base at V and 2 bases at J, with 6 bases in the middle. CDR3 nucleotide sequence: TGTGCCAGCAGCTTAGACGCTACCTACGAGCAGTACTTC. As protein: CASSLDATYEQYF.

This clonotype occurred a few times. The gene calls are TRBV30 and TRBJ1-1; D not certain. The germline gives CDR1 GTSNPN, CDR2 SVGIG (reference sequence). V was cut by 3 bases and J by 0 bases, with 5 bases left in between. This CDR3 comprises 12 residues. CDR3 in amino acids: CAWRHLNTEAFF. The CDR3 DNA reads as TGTGCCTGGAGACACCTGAACACTGAAGCTTTCTTT.

V and J are TRBV7-2 and TRBJ1-2; no firm D call. CDR1 and CDR2 (germline): SGHTA, FQGNSA. V dropped 5 bases and J dropped 3 bases, with 10 bases sitting between them. The CDR3 runs 13 residues. CDR3: CASSKGRDYGYTF. For the CDR3, the DNA is TGTGCCAGCAGCAAAGGACGCGACTATGGCTACACCTTC.

V gene TRBV10-3 combines with J gene TRBJ2-5; the D is unclear. Germline CDR1 is ENHRY and CDR2 is SYGVKD. The ends were cut back, 0 bases at V and 5 bases at J, with 10 bases in the middle. The CDR3 sequence is 14 residues long. CDR3 in amino acids: CAISESRPAETQYF. The CDR3 bases are TGTGCCATCAGTGAGTCGCGACCAGCGGAGACCCAGTACTTC.

A few counts support this clonotype. J is TRBJ2-1 and V is TRBV29-1; possible D gene TRBD1, 6 bases. The CDR3 totals 14 residues. Germline V gene data show CDR1 as SQVTM and CDR2 as ANQGSEA. V was clipped by 4 bases and J by 7 bases, with 17 bases between them. The CDR3 bases are TGCAGCGTTGGGATTCTGTTAGGGGGAAATGAGCAGTTCTTC. Protein sequence: CSVGILLGGNEQFF.

This clonotype was seen a handful of times. This rearrangement joins TRBV18 to TRBJ2-7; 9 bases map to TRBD1. The CDR3 length is 15 residues. The germline gives CDR1 KGHSH, CDR2 LQKENI. V dropped 0 bases and J dropped 5; count of bases not matched to a gene: 5. The CDR3 nucleotides are TGTGCCAGCTCACCACCGAGGGACAGGGTAAACGAGCAGTACTTC. Its protein is CASSPPRDRVNEQYF. The whole variable domain, remainder taken from reference TRBV18 and TRBJ2-7, is NAGVMQNPRHLVRRRGQEARLRCSPMKGHSHVYWYRQLPEEGLKFMVYLQKENIIDESGMPKERFSAEFPKEGPSILRIQQVVRGDSAAYFCASSPPRDRVNEQYFGPGTRLTVT.

This chain connects TRBV5-6 to TRBJ2-3; no firm D call. Germline V CDR1 and CDR2: SGHDT, YYEEEE. V lost 2 bases to trimming and J lost 2 bases, with 9 bases between them. The CDR3 has 14 residues. The CDR3 loop reads CASSLTGHTDTQYF. In DNA, the CDR3 is TGTGCCAGCAGCTTAACGGGCCACACAGATACGCAGTATTTT.

This chain links TRBV6-1 with TRBJ1-3; tentative D call: TRBD1 (5 bases). Germline V CDR1 and CDR2: MNHNS, SASEGT. Trimming shortened V by 6 bases and J by 0 bases, and 9 bases separated the two germline ends. The CDR3 runs to 14 residues. The CDR3 DNA reads as TGTGCCAGCAGCCGAAGGGGCTCTGGAAACACCATATATTTT. Encoded protein: CASSRRGSGNTIYF.

At least ten counts were recorded for this clonotype. This rearrangement joins TRBV12-3 or TRBV12-4 to TRBJ2-7; D not resolved. The CDR3 loop spans 11 amino acids. Trimming shortened V by 8 bases and J by 7 bases, and 12 bases separated the two germline ends. The CDR3 loop is CASGGLSEQYF. CDR3 coding DNA: TGTGCCAGCGGTGGCCTATCGGAGCAGTACTTC.

The V and J genes are TRBV18 and TRBJ2-7; 10 bases agree with TRBD1. This CDR3 has 13 residues. Germline values: CDR1 KGHSH, CDR2 LQKENI. Trimming cost V 3 bases and J 10 bases; bases outside gene matches: 6. Written as DNA, the CDR3 is TGTGCCAGCTCACCTTCCGGGACAGGGGCTCAGTACTTC. Translation gives CASSPSGTGAQYF.

This clonotype was detected many times. This chain connects TRBV19 to TRBJ1-5; D is possibly TRBD1 (5 bases). Per the germline V gene, CDR1 is LNHDA and CDR2 is SQIVND (reference sequence). The V end lost 7 bases, the J end lost 6 bases, and 19 bases lay between the germline ends. This CDR3 has 15 residues. CDR3 sequence: CASKYGASGRQPQHF. The CDR3 DNA is TGTGCCAGTAAATATGGGGCATCAGGTCGTCAGCCCCAGCATTTT.

J is TRBJ2-7 and V is TRBV11-2, with 7 bases matching TRBD2. Germline-derived CDR1 and CDR2 are SGHAT and FQNNGV. This CDR3 has 16 amino acids. V dropped 1 base and J dropped 3; count of bases not matched to a gene: 9. The CDR3: CASSLGQGGRHYEQYF. The CDR3 coding sequence is TGTGCCAGCAGCTTAGGTCAGGGCGGGAGACACTACGAGCAGTACTTC.

The gene calls are TRBV6-5 and TRBJ2-6, with D unclear. Looked up from germline, CDR1 is MNHEY and CDR2 is SVGAGI. This CDR3 contains 15 residues. V was trimmed by 2 bases and J by 1 base, leaving 6 bases between them. In DNA form, the CDR3 reads TGTGCCAGCAGTTACGCGGATTCTGGGGCCAACGTCCTGACTTTC. Protein: CASSYADSGANVLTF.

J is TRBJ2-2 and V is TRBV7-3; TRBD1 matches at 7 bases. Germline assignment: CDR1 SGHTA and CDR2 FQGTGA. The trim removed 5 bases at V and 1 base at J, leaving 4 bases unmatched. The CDR3 length is 15 residues. The CDR3 reads CASSRDRENTGELFF. The CDR3, as DNA: TGTGCCAGCAGCCGCGACAGGGAGAACACCGGGGAGCTGTTTTTT.

The chain employs TRBV20-1 and TRBJ1-1; D might be TRBD1 (5 bases). CDR1 is DFQATT and CDR2 is SNEGSKA in the germline V gene (reference sequence). The V end was cut by 6 bases, the J end by 5 bases, with 16 bases between. The CDR3 is 13 amino acids. CDR3 residues: CSAYHPGGTEAFF. In DNA form, the CDR3 reads TGCAGTGCCTACCACCCCGGGGGGACTGAAGCTTTCTTT.

This chain uses TRBV4-1 with TRBJ2-7; D is perhaps TRBD2 (5 bases). V shed 1 base and J shed 3 bases, with 16 bases lying between them. The CDR3 spans 16 residues. The V gene's germline CDR1 is MGHRA and CDR2 YSYEKL. The CDR3 region is CASSQGSVGGLYEQYF. The CDR3 DNA reads TGCGCCAGCAGCCAAGGTTCCGTTGGAGGCCTCTACGAGCAGTACTTC.

This clonotype was recorded a few times. The chain is built from TRBV7-9 and TRBJ1-2; D may be TRBD1 (5 bases). The CDR3 is 12 amino acids. The germline V and J ends were trimmed by 1 base and 6 bases, with 6 bases remaining between them. Germline CDR1 reads SEHNR; CDR2 reads FQNEAQ (reference sequence). This CDR3 reads CASSLGQNGYTF. The CDR3 DNA sequence: TGTGCCAGCAGCTTAGGACAGAATGGCTACACCTTC.

This clonotype showed up many times. This rearrangement joins TRBV12-3 or TRBV12-4 to TRBJ1-5; 8 nucleotides match TRBD1. The CDR3 has 14 amino acids. Trimming cost V 6 bases and J 7 bases; bases outside gene matches: 8. The CDR3 loop reads CASSLQGDHQPQHF. The DNA for the CDR3 is TGTGCCAGCAGCCTACAGGGGGATCACCAGCCCCAGCATTTT.

The gene calls are TRBV7-9 and TRBJ2-7; D tentatively fits TRBD1 or TRBD2 (5 bases each). Between the trimmed V and J ends, which lost 1 base and 5 bases, there was a span of 9 bases. The CDR3 runs to 13 residues. Germline V gene lookup returns CDR1 SEHNR and CDR2 FQNEAQ (reference sequence). The CDR3 sequence: CASSLVRGDEQYF. CDR3 in DNA: TGTGCCAGCAGCTTAGTTAGAGGGGACGAGCAGTACTTC.

This clonotype came up a few times. The V gene is TRBV5-1, the J gene TRBJ1-2; D uncertain. Per germline, CDR1 SGHRS and CDR2 YFSETQ. V was shortened by 0 bases and J by 8 bases, with 8 bases between the two germline ends. There are 12 residues in the CDR3. CDR3 loop: CASSLEGFGYTF. The CDR3 DNA sequence: TGCGCCAGCAGCTTGGAAGGGTTCGGCTACACCTTC.

This clonotype was detected only a few times. A much bigger clone sits one base away, suggesting this may be a read error. The gene calls are TRBV6-2 or TRBV6-3 and TRBJ1-2; TRBD1 agrees at 7 bases. Per the germline V gene, CDR1 is MNHEY and CDR2 is SVGEGT. The CDR3 extends over 17 amino acids. CDR3 DNA sequence: TGTGCCAGCAGTGATACACCGGGGACAGCTCTAAACTATGGCTACGCCTTC. Protein: CASSDTPGTALNYGYAF.

The chain combines TRBV7-2 with TRBJ2-2, with D uncertain. The CDR3 loop spans 14 amino acids. Germline CDR1 reads SGHTA; CDR2 reads FQGNSA. V shed 2 bases and J shed 5 bases, with 9 bases lying between them. The CDR3: CASSLKGWTGELFF. CDR3 nucleotide sequence: TGTGCCAGCAGCTTAAAGGGCTGGACCGGGGAGCTGTTTTTT.

The V gene is TRBV20-1, the J gene TRBJ2-1; TRBD1 aligns across 11 bases. J gave up 7 bases and V 3 bases, and 5 bases lay outside the gene matches. The germline gives CDR1 DFQATT, CDR2 SNEGSKA (reference sequence). The CDR3 sequence is 14 residues long. CDR3 sequence (DNA): TGCAGTGCTAGTGGACAGGGGGCTAATAATGAGCAGTTCTTC. As protein: CSASGQGANNEQFF.

This clonotype appeared a few times. The V gene is TRBV24-1, the J gene TRBJ1-1, with D possibly TRBD1 on 6 matching bases. Germline V gene sequence: CDR1 KGHDR, CDR2 SFDVKD. This CDR3 spans 14 amino acids. V was shortened by 3 bases and J by 4 bases, with 11 bases between the two germline ends. CDR3 sequence reads: CATSDTTGSTEAFF. CDR3 DNA sequence: TGTGCCACCAGTGATACTACAGGGTCCACTGAAGCTTTCTTT.

There are many counts of this clonotype. The chain employs TRBV20-1 and TRBJ2-7, with TRBD2 identical over 13 bases. The CDR3 covers 15 residues. The V segment lost 4 bases and the J segment 5 bases; nucleotides outside the gene matches: 8. Germline assignment: CDR1 DFQATT and CDR2 SNEGSKA (reference sequence). The CDR3 DNA sequence: TGCAGTGCTATAAGCGGGGGACTAGCGGGACACGAGCAGTACTTC. This codes for CSAISGGLAGHEQYF.

The V gene is TRBV30, the J gene TRBJ2-1; 9 bases align to TRBD2. CDR3 size: 12 residues. Germline V gene sequence: CDR1 GTSNPN, CDR2 SVGIG (reference sequence). The ends lost 3 bases at V and 10 bases at J; junction bases unmatched: 4. The CDR3 nucleotides are TGTGCCTGGAGCCTAGCGGGGTGGGAGCAGTTCTTC. This gives the protein CAWSLAGWEQFF. Supplemented by reference TRBV30 and TRBJ2-1, the full variable domain reads SQTIHQWPATLVQPVGSPLSLECTVEGTSNPNLYWYRQAAGRGLQLLFYSVGIGQISSEVPQNLSASRPQDRQFILSSKKLLLSDSGFYLCAWSLAGWEQFFGPGTRLTVL.

To note about this clonotype: One base away lies a much larger clone, so this may be a sequencing read error. This chain connects TRBV7-2 to TRBJ2-7; TRBD1 or TRBD2 may be the D gene (6 bases each). This CDR3 is built from 16 residues. Looked up from germline, CDR1 is SGHTA and CDR2 is FQGNSA. The CDR3 sequence is CASSLAGGTNGEERYF. The CDR3 DNA is TGTGCCAGCAGCTTAGCGGGCGGGACAAATGGAGAAGAGCGGTACTTC. Supplemented by reference TRBV7-2 and TRBJ2-7, the full variable domain reads GAGVSQSPSNKVTEKGKDVELRCDPISGHTALYWYRQSLGQGLEFLIYFQGNSAPDKSGLPSDRFSAERTGGSVSTLTIQRTQQEDSAVYLCASSLAGGTNGEERYFGPGTRLTVT.